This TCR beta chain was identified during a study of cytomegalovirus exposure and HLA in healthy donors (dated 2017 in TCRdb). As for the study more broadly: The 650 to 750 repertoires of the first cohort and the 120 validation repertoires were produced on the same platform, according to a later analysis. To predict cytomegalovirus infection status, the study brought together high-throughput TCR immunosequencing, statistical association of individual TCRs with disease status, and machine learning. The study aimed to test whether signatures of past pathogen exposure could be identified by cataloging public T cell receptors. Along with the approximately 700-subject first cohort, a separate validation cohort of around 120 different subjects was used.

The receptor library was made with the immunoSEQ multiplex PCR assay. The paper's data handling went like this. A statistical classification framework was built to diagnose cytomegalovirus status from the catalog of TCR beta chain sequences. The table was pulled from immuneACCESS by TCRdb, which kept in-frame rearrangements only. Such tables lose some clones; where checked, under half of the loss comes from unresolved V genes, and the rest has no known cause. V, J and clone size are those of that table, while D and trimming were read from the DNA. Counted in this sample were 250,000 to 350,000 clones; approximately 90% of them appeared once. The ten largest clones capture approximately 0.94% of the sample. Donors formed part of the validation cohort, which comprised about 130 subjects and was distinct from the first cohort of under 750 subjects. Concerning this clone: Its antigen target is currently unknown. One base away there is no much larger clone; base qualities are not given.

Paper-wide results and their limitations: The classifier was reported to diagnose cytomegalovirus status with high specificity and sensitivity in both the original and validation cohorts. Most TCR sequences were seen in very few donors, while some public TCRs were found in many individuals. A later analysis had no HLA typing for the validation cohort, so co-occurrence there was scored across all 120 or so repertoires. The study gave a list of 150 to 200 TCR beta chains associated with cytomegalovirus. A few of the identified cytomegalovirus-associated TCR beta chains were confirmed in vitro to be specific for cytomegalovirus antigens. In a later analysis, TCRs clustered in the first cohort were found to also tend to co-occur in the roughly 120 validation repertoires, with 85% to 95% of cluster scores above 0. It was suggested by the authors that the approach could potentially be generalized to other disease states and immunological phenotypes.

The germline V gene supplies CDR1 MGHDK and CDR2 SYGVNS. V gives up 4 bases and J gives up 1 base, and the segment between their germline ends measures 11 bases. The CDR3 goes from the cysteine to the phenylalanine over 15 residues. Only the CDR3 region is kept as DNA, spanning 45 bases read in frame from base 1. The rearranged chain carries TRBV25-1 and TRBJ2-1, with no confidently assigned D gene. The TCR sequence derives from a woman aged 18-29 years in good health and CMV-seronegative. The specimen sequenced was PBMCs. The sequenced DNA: TGTGCCAGCAGTGTTATTTCTTTGTCCTACAATGAGCAGTTCTTC. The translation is CASSVISLSYNEQFF.